The 2 T cell receptor beta chains below were found in one sample sequenced in a study of OX40 agonist ivuxolimab in advanced cancers. Profiling relied on immunoSEQ multiplex PCR, and the TCRdb table lists in-frame clones only, not all of them. The sample contains roughly 84,000 clones, 65% to 85% of which appear only once. The source material was CD4+ or CD8+ T cells sorted from blood, sampled in a trial of the OX40 agonist ivuxolimab. The receptors come from an adult with an advanced solid tumor such as melanoma, head and neck, liver or kidney cancer.

This sequence joins TRBV19 and TRBJ2-5, with D possibly called TRBD1 or TRBD2 (5 bases each). The CDR3 runs 14 residues. Germline assignment: CDR1 LNHDA and CDR2 SQIVND (reference sequence). The V and J ends lost 2 bases and 1 base respectively, with 8 bases between them. DNA of the CDR3: TGTGCCAGTAGTATACCCGGGGCCCAAGAGACCCAGTACTTC. Its translation: CASSIPGAQETQYF.

The rearrangement links TRBV7-3 to TRBJ1-2; D uncertain. V lost 6 bases, J lost 0 bases, and 17 bases lay in between. The CDR3 sequence is 16 residues long. Germline V gene lookup returns CDR1 SGHTA and CDR2 FQGTGA. CDR3 DNA: TGTGCCAGCAGTCTTCTCGGTATGCAGGCTAACTATGGCTACACCTTC. Translation: CASSLLGMQANYGYTF. Drawing the rest from reference TRBV7-3 and TRBJ1-2, the complete variable domain is GAGVSQTPSNKVTEKGKYVELRCDPISGHTALYWYRQSLGQGPEFLIYFQGTGAADDSGLPNDRFFAVRPEGSVSTLKIQRTERGDSAVYLCASSLLGMQANYGYTFGSGTRLTVV.